This T cell receptor (beta chain) was sequenced for a study of metastatic and nonmetastatic thyroid tumors (dated by TCRdb to 2020 to 2022). Study-level background: Repertoires were compared across peripheral blood and tumor or nodule tissue samples from malignant and benign thyroid patients. General findings and caveats noted by the study authors: TCR beta diversity was reported as significantly higher in malignant tumors than in benign nodules, in both blood and tumor samples.

Ten or more counts support this clone. Its specific antigen is unknown. No quality values exist for individual bases; no much larger clone is one base distant. Via the germline V gene (reference sequence), CDR1 is DFQATT and CDR2 SNEGSKA. Spanning cysteine to phenylalanine, the CDR3 consists of 14 amino acids. Just CDR3 DNA is preserved here, 42 bases in frame from base 1. The germline V end is reduced by 7 bases and the J end by 6 bases; junction bases left unmatched: 5. None of the patients had been given any treatment before thyroid surgery. The study retrospectively analysed patient clinical samples collected from about 2012 to 2018 using T-cell receptor beta sequencing. Library generation was performed with PCR. TCRdb records Illumina HiSeq 4000 as the sequencer. The TCR beta-chain CDR3 region of each patient was profiled by high-throughput sequencing. As for how the authors treated the data: A classifier to discriminate distant-metastatic papillary thyroid cancer patients was built from CDR3 differences across clinicopathological groups. The Shannon index was used to measure repertoire diversity, and the Morisita-Horn index was used to measure how similar tumor and blood repertoires were. Through fastp at Q25 and MiXCR, TCRdb rebuilt clones from the public reads, retaining in-frame beta chains. TCRdb, rather than the study authors, made the V and J calls. The sample table shows about 30,000 clones, and 10% to 11% are seen once. The ten top clones hold roughly a sixth of the sample.

Sequencing used blood. The TCR comes from a female donor with papillary thyroid cancer or a benign thyroid nodule (not recorded which). Some clones in this sample may be carry-over from other donors' samples. The chain is made from TRBV20-1 and TRBJ2-1; 14 junctional bases match TRBD2. The CDR3 region reads CSVHGTSGSNEQFF. In nucleotide form, the sequence is TGCAGTGTTCACGGGACTAGCGGGAGCAATGAGCAGTTCTTC.